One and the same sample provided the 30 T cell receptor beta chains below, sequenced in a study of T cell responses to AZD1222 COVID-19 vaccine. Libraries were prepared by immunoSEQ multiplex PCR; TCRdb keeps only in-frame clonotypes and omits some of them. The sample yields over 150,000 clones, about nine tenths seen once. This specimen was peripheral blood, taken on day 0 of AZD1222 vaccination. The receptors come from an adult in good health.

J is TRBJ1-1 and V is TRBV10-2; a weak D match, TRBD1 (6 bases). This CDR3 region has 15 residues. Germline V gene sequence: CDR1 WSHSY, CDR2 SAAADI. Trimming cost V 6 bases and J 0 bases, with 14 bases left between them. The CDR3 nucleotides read TGCGCCAGCAGGGGAAACAGGGACTTGAACACTGAAGCTTTCTTT. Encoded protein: CASRGNRDLNTEAFF.

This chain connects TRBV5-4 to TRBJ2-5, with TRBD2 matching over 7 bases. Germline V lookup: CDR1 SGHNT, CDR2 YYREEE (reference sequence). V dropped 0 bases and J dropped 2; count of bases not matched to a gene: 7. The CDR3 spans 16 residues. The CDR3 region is CASSLGRASGQETQYF. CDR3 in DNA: TGTGCCAGCAGCTTGGGTCGGGCTAGCGGTCAAGAGACCCAGTACTTC.

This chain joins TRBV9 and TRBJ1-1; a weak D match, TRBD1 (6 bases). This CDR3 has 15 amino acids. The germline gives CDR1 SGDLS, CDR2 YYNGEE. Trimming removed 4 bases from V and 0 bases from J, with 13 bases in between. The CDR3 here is CASSPRTVLNTEAFF. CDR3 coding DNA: TGTGCCAGCAGCCCCCGGACAGTCTTGAACACTGAAGCTTTCTTT.

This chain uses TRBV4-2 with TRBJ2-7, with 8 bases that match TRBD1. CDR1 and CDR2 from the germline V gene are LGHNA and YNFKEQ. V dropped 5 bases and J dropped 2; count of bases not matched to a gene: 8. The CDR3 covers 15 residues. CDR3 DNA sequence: TGTGCCAGCAGCGTTAGGACAGGGCTCACCTACGAGCAGTACTTC. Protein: CASSVRTGLTYEQYF.

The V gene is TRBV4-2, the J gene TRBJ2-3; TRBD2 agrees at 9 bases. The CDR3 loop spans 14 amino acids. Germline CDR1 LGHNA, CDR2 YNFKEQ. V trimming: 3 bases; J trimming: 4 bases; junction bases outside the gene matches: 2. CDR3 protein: CASSQSGRSDTQYF. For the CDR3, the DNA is TGTGCCAGCAGCCAGAGCGGGAGGTCAGATACGCAGTATTTT.

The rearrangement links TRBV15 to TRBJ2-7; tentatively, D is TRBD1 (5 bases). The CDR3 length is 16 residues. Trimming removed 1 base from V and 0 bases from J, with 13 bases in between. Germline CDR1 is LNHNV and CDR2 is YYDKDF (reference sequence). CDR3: CATSRVGTGYSYEQYF. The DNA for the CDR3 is TGTGCCACCAGCAGAGTTGGAACAGGCTACTCCTACGAGCAGTACTTC.

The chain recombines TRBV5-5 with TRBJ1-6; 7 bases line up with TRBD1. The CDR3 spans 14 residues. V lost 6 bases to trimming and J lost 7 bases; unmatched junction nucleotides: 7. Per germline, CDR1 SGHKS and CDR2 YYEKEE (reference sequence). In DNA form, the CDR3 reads TGTGCCAGCATGGAGGGACAGTCGAATTCACCCCTCCACTTT. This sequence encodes CASMEGQSNSPLHF.

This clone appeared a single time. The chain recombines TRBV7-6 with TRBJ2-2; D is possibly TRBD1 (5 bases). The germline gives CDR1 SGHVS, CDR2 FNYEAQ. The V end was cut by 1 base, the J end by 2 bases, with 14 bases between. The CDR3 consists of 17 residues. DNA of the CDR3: TGTGCCAGCAGCTTAGAAGGCAGGGTTAATAACACCGGGGAGCTGTTTTTT. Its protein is CASSLEGRVNNTGELFF.

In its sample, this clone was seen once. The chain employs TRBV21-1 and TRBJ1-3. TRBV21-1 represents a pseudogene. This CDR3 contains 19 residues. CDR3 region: CASSKGRGGRPPSGNTIYF. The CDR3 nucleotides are TGTGCCAGCAGCAAAGGGAGGGGGGGCCGTCCTCCCTCTGGAAACACCATATATTTT.

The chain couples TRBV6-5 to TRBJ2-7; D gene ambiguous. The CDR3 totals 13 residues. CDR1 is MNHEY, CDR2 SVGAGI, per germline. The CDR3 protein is CPQTGPLSYEQYF. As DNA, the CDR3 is TGTCCCCAAACTGGTCCGCTCTCCTACGAGCAGTACTTC.

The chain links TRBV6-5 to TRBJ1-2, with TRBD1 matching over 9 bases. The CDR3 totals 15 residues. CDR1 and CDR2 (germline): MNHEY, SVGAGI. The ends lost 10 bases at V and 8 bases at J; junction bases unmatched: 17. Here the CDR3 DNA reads TGTGCCACCTCTAAGCCGGGACAGGGCCACCGGGGCTACACCTTC. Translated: CATSKPGQGHRGYTF.

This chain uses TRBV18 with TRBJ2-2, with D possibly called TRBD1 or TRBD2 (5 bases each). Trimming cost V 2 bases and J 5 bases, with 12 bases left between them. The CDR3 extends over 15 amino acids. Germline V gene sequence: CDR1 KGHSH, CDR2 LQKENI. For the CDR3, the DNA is TGTGCCAGCTCACCAAGATTGGGGGAAACCGGGGAGCTGTTTTTT. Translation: CASSPRLGETGELFF.

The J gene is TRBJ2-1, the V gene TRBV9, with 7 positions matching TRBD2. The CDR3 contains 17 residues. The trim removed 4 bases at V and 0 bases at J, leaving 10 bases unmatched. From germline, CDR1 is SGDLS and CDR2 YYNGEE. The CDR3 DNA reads TGTGCCAGCAGCACCCGACTAGCAATGAGCTCCTACAATGAGCAGTTCTTC. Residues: CASSTRLAMSSYNEQFF.

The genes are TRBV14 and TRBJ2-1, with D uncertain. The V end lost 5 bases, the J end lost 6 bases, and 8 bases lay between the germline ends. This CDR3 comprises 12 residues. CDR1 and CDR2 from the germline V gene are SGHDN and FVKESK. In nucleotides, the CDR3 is TGTGCCAGCAGCAAGCTAAGCAATGAGCAGTTCTTC. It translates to CASSKLSNEQFF.

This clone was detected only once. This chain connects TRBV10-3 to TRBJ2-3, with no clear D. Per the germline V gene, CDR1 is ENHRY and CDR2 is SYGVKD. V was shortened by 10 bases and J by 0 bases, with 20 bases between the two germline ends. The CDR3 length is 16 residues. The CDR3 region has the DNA TGTGCCAGCGCCATTCGCGGCGCGCAAAGCACAGATACGCAGTATTTT. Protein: CASAIRGAQSTDTQYF.

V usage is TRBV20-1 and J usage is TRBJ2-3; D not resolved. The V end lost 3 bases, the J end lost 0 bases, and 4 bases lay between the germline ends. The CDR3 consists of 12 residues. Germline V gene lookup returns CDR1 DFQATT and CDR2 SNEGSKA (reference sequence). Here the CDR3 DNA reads TGCAGTGCTAGTTATAGCACAGATACGCAGTATTTT. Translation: CSASYSTDTQYF.

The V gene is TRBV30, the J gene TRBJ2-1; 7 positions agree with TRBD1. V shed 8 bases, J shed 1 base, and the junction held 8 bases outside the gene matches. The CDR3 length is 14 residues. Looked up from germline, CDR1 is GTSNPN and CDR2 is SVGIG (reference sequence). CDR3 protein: CARREGQSYNEQFF. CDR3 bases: TGTGCCAGGCGAGAGGGACAGTCCTACAATGAGCAGTTCTTC.

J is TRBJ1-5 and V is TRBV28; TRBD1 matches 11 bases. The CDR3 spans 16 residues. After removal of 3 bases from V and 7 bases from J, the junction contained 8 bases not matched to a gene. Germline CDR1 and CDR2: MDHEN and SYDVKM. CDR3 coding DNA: TGTGCCAGCAGTTTCTCCGGACAGGGGGCGAGGCAGCCCCAGCATTTT. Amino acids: CASSFSGQGARQPQHF.

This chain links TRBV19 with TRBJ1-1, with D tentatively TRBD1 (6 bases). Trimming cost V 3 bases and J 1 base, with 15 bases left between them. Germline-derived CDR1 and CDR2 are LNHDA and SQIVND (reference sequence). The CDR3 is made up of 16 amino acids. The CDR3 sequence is CASSIAPAGANTEAFF. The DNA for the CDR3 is TGTGCCAGTAGTATCGCCCCGGCAGGGGCGAACACTGAAGCTTTCTTT.

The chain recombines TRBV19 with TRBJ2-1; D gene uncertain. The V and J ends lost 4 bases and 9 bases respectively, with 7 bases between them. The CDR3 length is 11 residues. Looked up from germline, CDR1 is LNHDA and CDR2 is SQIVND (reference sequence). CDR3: CASSTRAEQFF. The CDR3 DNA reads TGTGCCAGTAGTACACGGGCTGAGCAGTTCTTC.

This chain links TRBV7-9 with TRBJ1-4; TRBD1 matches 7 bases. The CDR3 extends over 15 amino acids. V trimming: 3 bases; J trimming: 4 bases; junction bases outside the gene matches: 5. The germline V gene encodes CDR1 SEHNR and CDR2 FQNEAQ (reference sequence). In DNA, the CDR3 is TGTGCCAGCAGCTTCCTCGGGACAGTTAATGAAAAACTGTTTTTT. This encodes CASSFLGTVNEKLFF.

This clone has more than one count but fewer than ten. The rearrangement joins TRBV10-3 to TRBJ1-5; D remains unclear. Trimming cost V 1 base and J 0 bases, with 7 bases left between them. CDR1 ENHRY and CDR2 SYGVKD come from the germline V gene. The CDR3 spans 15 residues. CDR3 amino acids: CAISELADSNQPQHF. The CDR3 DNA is TGTGCCATCAGTGAGTTGGCAGATAGCAATCAGCCCCAGCATTTT.

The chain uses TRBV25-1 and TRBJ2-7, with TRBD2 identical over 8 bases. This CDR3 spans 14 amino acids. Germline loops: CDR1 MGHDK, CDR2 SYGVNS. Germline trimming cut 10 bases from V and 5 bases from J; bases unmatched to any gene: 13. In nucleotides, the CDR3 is TGTGCCACCCGGGGGGGGGCCCCAGGGGACGAGCAGTACTTC. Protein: CATRGGAPGDEQYF.

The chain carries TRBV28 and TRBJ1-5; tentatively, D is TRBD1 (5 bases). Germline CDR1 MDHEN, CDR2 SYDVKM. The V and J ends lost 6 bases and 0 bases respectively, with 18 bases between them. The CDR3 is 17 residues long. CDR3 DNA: TGTGCCAGCAGCCAGCACGCCGGGACCTATAGCAATCAGCCCCAGCATTTT. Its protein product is CASSQHAGTYSNQPQHF.

Here the CDR3 reads CASSHTHGYTF. As DNA, the CDR3 is TGTGCCAGCAGCCATACGCATGGCTACACCTTC. V and J are TRBV3-1 (or the pseudogene TRBV3-2) and TRBJ1-2, with D uncertain. Germline CDR1 LGHDT, CDR2 YNNKEL (reference sequence). The CDR3 has 11 residues. The V and J ends lost 3 bases and 6 bases respectively, with 5 bases between them.

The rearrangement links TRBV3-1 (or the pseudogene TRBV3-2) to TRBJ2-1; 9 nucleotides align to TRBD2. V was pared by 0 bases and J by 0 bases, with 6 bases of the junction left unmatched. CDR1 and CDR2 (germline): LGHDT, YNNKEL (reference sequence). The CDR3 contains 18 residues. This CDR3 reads CASSQDSGRTSSYNEQFF. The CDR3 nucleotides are TGTGCCAGCAGCCAAGATAGCGGGAGAACTAGCTCCTACAATGAGCAGTTCTTC.

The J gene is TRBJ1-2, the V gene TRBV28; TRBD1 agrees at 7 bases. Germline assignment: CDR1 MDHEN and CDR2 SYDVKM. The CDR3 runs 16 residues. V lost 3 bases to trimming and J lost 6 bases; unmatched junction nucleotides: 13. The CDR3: CASSFLIKTGSNGYTF. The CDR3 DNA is TGTGCCAGCAGTTTTCTAATTAAGACAGGGTCGAATGGCTACACCTTC.

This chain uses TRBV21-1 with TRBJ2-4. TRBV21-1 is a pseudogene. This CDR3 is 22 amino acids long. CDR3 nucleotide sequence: TGTGCCAGCAGCAAATCCCAACCAGCCCCGGGGCCGACACCCTTAGCCAAAAACATTCAGTACTTC. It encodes CASSKSQPAPGPTPLAKNIQYF.

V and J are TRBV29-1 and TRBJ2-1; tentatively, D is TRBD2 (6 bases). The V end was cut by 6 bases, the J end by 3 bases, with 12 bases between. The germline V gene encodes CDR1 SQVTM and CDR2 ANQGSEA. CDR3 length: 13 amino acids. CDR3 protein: CSVGGRGYNEQFF. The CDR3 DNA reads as TGCAGCGTGGGGGGTAGAGGCTACAATGAGCAGTTCTTC.

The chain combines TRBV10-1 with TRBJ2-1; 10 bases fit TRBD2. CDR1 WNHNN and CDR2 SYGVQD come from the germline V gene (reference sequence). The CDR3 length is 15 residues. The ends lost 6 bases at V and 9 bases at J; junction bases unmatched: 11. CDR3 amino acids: CASSSGTSVGGEQFF. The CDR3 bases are TGCGCCAGCAGCTCCGGGACTAGCGTCGGGGGTGAGCAGTTCTTC.